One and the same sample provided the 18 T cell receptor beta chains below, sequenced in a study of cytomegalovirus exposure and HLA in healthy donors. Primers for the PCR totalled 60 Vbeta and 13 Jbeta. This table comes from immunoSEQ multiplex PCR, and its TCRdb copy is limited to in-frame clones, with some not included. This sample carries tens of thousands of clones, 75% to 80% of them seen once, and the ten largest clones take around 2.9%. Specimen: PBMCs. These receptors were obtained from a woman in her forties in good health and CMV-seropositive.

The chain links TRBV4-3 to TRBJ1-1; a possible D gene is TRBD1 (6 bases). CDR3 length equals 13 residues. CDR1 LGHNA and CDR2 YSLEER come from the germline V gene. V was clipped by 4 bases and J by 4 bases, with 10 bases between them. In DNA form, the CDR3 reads TGCGCCAGCAGCCCTAACAGGGCCACTGAAGCTTTCTTT. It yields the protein CASSPNRATEAFF.

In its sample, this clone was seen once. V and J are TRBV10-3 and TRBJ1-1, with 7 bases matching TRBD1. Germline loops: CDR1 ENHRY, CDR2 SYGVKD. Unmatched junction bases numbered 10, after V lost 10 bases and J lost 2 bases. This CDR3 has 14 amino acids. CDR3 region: CATRTGDLNTEAFF. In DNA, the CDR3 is TGTGCCACTAGAACAGGGGATCTAAACACTGAAGCTTTCTTT.

The CDR3 nucleotides are TGTGCCAGCAGTCGCGGGGCCGGGGCCGAGGCGAAGACCCAGTACTTC. Protein: CASSRGAGAEAKTQYF. The V gene is TRBV7-2, the J gene TRBJ2-5, with TRBD2 as a possible D gene (6 bases). The V gene's germline CDR1 is SGHTA and CDR2 FQGNSA. This CDR3 is built from 16 residues. Trimming took 6 bases from V and 6 from J, leaving 23 bases between them. Looking up the rest from reference TRBV7-2 and TRBJ2-5 gives the full variable domain: GAGVSQSPSNKVTEKGKDVELRCDPISGHTALYWYRQSLGQGLEFLIYFQGNSAPDKSGLPSDRFSAERTGGSVSTLTIQRTQQEDSAVYLCASSRGAGAEAKTQYFGPGTRLLVL.

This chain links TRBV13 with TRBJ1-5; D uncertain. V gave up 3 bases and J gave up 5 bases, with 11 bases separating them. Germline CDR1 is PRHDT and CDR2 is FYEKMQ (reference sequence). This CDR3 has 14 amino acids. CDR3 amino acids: CASSLGGSHQPQHF. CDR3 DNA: TGTGCCAGCAGCTTGGGAGGCTCCCATCAGCCCCAGCATTTT.

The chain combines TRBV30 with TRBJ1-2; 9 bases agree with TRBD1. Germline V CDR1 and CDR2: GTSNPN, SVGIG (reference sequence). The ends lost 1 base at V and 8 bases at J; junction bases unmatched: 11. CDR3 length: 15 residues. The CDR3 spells CAWSGSDRGWKGYTF. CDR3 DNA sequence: TGTGCCTGGAGTGGCTCGGACAGGGGATGGAAGGGCTACACCTTC.

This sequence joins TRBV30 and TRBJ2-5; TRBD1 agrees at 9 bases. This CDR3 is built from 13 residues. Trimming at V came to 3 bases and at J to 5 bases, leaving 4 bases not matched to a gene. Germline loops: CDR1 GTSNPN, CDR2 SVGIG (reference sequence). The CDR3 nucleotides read TGTGCCTGGAGCGACAGGGGGAAGGAGACCCAGTACTTC. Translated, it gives CAWSDRGKETQYF. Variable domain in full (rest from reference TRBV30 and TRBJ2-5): SQTIHQWPATLVQPVGSPLSLECTVEGTSNPNLYWYRQAAGRGLQLLFYSVGIGQISSEVPQNLSASRPQDRQFILSSKKLLLSDSGFYLCAWSDRGKETQYFGPGTRLLVL.

The DNA of the CDR3 is TGTGCCAGCAGCCAGGGCGGGACAGGGTTTGAGGGTCAGCCCCAGCATTTT. Its translation is CASSQGGTGFEGQPQHF. The chain has TRBV4-2 and TRBJ1-5, with 9 positions matching TRBD1. This CDR3 contains 17 residues. The V gene end was trimmed by 3 bases and the J gene end by 6 bases; junction bases not matched to a gene: 12. Germline values: CDR1 LGHNA, CDR2 YNFKEQ.

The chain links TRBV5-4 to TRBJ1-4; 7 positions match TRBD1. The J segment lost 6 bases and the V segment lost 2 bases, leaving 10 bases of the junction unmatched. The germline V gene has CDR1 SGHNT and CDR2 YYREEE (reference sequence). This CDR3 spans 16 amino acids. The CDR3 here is CASSLSRGGGDEKLFF. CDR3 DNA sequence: TGTGCCAGCAGCTTAAGCCGTGGAGGGGGCGATGAAAAACTGTTTTTT.

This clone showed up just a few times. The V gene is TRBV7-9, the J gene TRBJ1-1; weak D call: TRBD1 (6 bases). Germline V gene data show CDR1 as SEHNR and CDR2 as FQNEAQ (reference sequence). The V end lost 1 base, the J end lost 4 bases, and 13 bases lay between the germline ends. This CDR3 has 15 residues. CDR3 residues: CASSLGAGVSTEAFF. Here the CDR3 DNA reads TGTGCCAGCAGCTTAGGTGCAGGGGTGAGCACTGAAGCTTTCTTT.

The CDR3 region is CASSPPGGNTEAFF. For the CDR3, the DNA is TGTGCCAGCAGCCCACCCGGCGGGAACACTGAAGCTTTCTTT. This chain links TRBV5-4 with TRBJ1-1; D not resolved. CDR1 is SGHNT and CDR2 is YYREEE in the germline V gene (reference sequence). Deletions cut 4 bases from V and 1 base from J, with 11 bases between. The CDR3 extends over 14 amino acids.

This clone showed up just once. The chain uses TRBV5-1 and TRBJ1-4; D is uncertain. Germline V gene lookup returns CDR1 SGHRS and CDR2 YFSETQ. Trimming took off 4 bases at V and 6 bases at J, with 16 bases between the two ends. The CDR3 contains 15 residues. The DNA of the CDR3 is TGCGCCAGCAGCCGGCCGGTGTTCGGGGATGAAAAACTGTTTTTT. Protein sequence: CASSRPVFGDEKLFF.

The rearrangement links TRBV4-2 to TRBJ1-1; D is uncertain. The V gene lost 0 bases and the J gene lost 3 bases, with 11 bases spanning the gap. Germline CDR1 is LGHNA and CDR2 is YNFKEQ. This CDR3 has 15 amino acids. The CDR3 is CASSQDRTVDTEAFF. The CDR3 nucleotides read TGTGCCAGCAGCCAAGATAGGACTGTCGACACTGAAGCTTTCTTT.

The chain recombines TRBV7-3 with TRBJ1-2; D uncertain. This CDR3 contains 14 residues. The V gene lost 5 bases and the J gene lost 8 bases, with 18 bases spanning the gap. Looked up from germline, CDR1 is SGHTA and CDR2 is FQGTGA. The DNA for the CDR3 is TGTGCCAGCAGCCCGGGGTCCACTCTGGGAGGCTACACCTTC. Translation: CASSPGSTLGGYTF.

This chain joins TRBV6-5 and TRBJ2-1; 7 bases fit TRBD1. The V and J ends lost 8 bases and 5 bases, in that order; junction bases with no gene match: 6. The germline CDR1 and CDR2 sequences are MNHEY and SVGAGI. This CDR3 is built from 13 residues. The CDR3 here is CASRDSSNNEQFF. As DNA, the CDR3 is TGTGCCAGCCGGGACAGCTCTAACAATGAGCAGTTCTTC.

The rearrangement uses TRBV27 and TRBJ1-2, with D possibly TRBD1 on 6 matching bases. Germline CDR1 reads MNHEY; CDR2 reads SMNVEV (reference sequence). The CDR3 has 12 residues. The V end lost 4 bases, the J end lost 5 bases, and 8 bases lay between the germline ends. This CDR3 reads CASSSQGYGYTF. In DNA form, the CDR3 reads TGTGCCAGCAGTTCGCAGGGGTATGGCTACACCTTC.

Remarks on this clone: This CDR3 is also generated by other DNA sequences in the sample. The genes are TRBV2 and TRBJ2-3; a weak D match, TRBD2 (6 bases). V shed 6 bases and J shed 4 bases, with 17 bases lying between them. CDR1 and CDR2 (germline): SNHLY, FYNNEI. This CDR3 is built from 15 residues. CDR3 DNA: TGTGCCAGCAGGCTAGGGACTTCCACGGCAGATACGCAGTATTTT. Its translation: CASRLGTSTADTQYF. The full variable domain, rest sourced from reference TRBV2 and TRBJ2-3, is EPEVTQTPSHQVTQMGQEVILRCVPISNHLYFYWYRQILGQKVEFLVSFYNNEISEKSEIFDDQFSVERPDGSNFTLKIRSTKLEDSAMYFCASRLGTSTADTQYFGPGTRLTVL.

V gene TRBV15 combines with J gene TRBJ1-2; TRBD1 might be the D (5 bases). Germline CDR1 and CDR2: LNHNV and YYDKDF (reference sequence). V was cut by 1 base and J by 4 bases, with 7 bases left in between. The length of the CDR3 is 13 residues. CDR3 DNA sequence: TGTGCCACCAGCAGAGGCGACAGCTATGGCTACACCTTC. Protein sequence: CATSRGDSYGYTF.

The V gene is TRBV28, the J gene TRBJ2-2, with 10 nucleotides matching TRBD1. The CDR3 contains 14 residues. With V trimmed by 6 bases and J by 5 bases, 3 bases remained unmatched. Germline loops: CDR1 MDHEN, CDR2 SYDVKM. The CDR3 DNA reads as TGTGCCAGCAGAGGACAGGGGGTAACCGGGGAGCTGTTTTTT. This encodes CASRGQGVTGELFF. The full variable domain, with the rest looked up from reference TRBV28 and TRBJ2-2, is DVKVTQSSRYLVKRTGEKVFLECVQDMDHENMFWYRQDPGLGLRLIYFSYDVKMKEKGDIPEGYSVSREKKERFSLILESASTNQTSMYLCASRGQGVTGELFFGEGSRLTVL.